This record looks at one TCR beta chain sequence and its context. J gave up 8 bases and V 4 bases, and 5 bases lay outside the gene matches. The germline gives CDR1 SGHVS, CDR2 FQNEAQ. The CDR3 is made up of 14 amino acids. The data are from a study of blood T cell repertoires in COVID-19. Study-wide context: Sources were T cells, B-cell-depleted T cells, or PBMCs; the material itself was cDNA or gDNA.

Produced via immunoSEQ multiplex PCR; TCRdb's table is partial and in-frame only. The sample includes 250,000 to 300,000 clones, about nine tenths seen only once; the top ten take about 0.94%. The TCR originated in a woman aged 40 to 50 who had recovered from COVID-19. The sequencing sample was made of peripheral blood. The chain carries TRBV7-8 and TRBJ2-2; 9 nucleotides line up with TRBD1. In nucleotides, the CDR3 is TGTGCCAGCAGCTATACAGGGGGCCGGGGGGAGCTGTTTTTT. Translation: CASSYTGGRGELFF.